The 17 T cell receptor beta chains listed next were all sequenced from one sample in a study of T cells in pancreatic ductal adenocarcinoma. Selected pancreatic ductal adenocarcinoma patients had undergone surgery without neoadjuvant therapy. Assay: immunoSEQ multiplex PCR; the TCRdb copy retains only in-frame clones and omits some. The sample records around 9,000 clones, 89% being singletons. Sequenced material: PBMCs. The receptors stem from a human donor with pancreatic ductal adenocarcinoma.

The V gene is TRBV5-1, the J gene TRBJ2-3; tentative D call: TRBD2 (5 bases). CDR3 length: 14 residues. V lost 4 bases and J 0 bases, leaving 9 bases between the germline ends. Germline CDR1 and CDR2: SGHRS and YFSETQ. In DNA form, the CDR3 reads TGCGCCAGCAGCCTACGGACTAGCACAGATACGCAGTATTTT. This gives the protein CASSLRTSTDTQYF. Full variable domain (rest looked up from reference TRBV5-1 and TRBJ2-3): KAGVTQTPRYLIKTRGQQVTLSCSPISGHRSVSWYQQTPGQGLQFLFEYFSETQRNKGNFPGRFSGRQFSNSRSEMNVSTLELGDSALYLCASSLRTSTDTQYFGPGTRLTVL.

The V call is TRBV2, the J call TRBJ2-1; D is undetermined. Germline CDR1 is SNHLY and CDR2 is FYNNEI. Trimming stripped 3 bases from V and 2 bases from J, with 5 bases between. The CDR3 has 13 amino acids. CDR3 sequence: CASSDDTYNEQFF. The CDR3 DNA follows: TGTGCCAGCAGTGATGACACCTACAATGAGCAGTTCTTC.

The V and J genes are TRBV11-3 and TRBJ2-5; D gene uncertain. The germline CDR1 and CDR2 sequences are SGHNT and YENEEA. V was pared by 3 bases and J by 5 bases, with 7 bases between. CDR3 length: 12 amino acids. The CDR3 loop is CASSFGRETQYF. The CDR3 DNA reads TGTGCCAGCAGCTTCGGTCGGGAGACCCAGTACTTC.

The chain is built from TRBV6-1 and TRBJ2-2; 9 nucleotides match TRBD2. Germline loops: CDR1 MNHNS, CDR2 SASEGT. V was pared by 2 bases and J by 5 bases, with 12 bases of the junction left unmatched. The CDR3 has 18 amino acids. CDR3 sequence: CASSERPPLAGWTGELFF. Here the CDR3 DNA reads TGTGCCAGCAGTGAAAGGCCCCCCCTAGCGGGATGGACCGGGGAGCTGTTTTTT.

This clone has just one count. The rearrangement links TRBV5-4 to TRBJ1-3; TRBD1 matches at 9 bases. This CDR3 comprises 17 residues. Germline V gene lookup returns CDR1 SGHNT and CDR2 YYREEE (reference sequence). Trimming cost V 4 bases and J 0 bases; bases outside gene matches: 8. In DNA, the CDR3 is TGTGCCAGCAGCCCAAAACAGGGGGCTAACTCTGGAAACACCATATATTTT. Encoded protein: CASSPKQGANSGNTIYF. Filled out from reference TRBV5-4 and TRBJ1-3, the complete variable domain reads ETGVTQSPTHLIKTRGQQVTLRCSSQSGHNTVSWYQQALGQGPQFIFQYYREEENGRGNFPPRFSGLQFPNYSSELNVNALELDDSALYLCASSPKQGANSGNTIYFGEGSWLTVV.

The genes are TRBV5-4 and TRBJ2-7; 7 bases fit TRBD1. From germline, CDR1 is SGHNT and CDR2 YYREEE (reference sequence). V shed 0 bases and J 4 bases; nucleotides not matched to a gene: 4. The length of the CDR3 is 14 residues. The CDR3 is CASSLVDRSYEQYF. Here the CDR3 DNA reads TGTGCCAGCAGCTTGGTGGACAGGTCATACGAGCAGTACTTC.

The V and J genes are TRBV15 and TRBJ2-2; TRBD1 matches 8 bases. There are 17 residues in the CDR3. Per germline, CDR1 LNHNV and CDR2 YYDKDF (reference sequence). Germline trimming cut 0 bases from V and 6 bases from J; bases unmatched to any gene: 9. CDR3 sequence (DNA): TGTGCCACCAGCAGAGAGGTTGGCAGGGGGCGCGCCGGGGAGCTGTTTTTT. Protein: CATSREVGRGRAGELFF.

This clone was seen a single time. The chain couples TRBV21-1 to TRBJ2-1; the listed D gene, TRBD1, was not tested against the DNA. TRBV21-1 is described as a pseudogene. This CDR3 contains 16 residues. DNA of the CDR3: TGTGCCAGCAGCATTCATCCCGGGACAGGTCACAATGAGCAGTTCTTC. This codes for CASSIHPGTGHNEQFF.

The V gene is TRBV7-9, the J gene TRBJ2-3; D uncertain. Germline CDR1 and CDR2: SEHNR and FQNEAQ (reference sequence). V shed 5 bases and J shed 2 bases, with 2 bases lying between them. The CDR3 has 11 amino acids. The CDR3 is CASSLTDTQYF. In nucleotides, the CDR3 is TGTGCCAGCAGCCTCACAGATACGCAGTATTTT.

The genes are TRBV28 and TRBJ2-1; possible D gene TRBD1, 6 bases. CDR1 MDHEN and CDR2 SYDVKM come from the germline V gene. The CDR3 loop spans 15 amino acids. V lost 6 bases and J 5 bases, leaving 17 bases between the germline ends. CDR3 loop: CASSTYRVRHNEQFF. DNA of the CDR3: TGTGCCAGCAGCACATACAGGGTACGTCACAATGAGCAGTTCTTC.

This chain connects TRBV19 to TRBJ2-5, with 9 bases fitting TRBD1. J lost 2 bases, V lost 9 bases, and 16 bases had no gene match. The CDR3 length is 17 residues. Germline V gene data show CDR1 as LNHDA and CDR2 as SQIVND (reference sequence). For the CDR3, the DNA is TGTGCCAGCAGAACCGGGAAGACAGGGGGTGGTCAAGAGACCCAGTACTTC. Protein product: CASRTGKTGGGQETQYF.

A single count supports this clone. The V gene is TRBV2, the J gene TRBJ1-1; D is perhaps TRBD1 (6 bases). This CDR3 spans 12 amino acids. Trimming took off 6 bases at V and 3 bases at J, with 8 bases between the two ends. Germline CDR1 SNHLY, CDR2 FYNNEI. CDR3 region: CASRDSHTEAFF. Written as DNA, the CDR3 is TGTGCCAGCAGGGACAGCCACACTGAAGCTTTCTTT.

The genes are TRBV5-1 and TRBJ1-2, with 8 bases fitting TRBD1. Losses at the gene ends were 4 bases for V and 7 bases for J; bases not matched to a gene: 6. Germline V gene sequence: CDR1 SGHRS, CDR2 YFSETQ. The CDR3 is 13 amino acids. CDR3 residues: CASSPGQGSGYTF. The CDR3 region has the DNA TGCGCCAGCAGCCCCGGACAGGGTAGTGGCTACACCTTC.

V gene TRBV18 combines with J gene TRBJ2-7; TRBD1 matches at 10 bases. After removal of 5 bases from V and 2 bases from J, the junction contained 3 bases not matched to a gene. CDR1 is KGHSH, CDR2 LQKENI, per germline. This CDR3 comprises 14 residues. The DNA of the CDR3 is TGTGCCAGCTCAGGTGGGACAGGGGCCTACGAGCAGTACTTC. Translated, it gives CASSGGTGAYEQYF. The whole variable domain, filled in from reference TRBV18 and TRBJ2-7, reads NAGVMQNPRHLVRRRGQEARLRCSPMKGHSHVYWYRQLPEEGLKFMVYLQKENIIDESGMPKERFSAEFPKEGPSILRIQQVVRGDSAAYFCASSGGTGAYEQYFGPGTRLTVT.

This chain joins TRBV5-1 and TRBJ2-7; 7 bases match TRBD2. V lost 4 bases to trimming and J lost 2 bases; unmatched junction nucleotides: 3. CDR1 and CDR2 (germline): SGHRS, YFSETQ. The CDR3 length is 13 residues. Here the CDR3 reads CASSRDYPYEQYF. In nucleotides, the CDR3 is TGCGCCAGCAGCAGGGACTACCCCTACGAGCAGTACTTC.

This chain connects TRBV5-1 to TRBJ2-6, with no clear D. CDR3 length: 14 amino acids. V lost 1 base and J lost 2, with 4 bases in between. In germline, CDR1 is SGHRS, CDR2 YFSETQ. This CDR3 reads CASSLSAGANVLTF. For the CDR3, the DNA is TGCGCCAGCAGCTTGTCGGCTGGGGCCAACGTCCTGACTTTC.

The CDR3 region is CASSLDPGGANTGELFF. The CDR3 bases are TGTGCCAGCAGCTTAGATCCCGGCGGGGCGAACACCGGGGAGCTGTTTTTT. This chain connects TRBV11-3 to TRBJ2-2; TRBD2 might be the D (6 bases). This CDR3 has 17 amino acids. Trimming took off 0 bases at V and 0 bases at J, with 11 bases between the two ends. From germline, CDR1 is SGHNT and CDR2 YENEEA.